Here is one T cell receptor beta chain with its context. This clonotype was seen only a few times. Its antigen remains unidentified. Base qualities are not provided; no much larger clone lies one nucleotide away. This entry is derived from a study of blood T cells in healthy people across ages (dated by TCRdb to about 2015). Background for the entire study: In model experiments, template switching captured roughly one uniquely barcoded TCR beta cDNA molecule for every two T cells. Age-related changes in TCR beta repertoire diversity were measured in the study by deep sequencing normalized with unique cDNA molecular identifiers. Four age groups were formed from the donors: young (average 16 years), middle-aged (just under 40), aged (about 62) and long-lived (around 80). Using the same blood draw, the study looked at two additional independent replicas of 1 million unique cDNA reads for two donors, one aged 18 to 30 and the other aged 80 or older. Here is what the overall study found, with its caveats: As age increased, observed TCR beta diversity per million T cells dropped in a roughly linear way, and a significant reduction was already evident by age 40. The percentage of naive T cells measured by flow cytometry correlated strongly with observed TCR beta diversity. Estimates of total diversity based on one million sequenced T cells were considered lower bounds and underestimates. Conclusive comparison of naive and antigen-experienced compartments was prevented by the profiling of bulk unsorted PBMCs. Because the CMV infection status of the donors was unknown, age-related changes in expanded clonotypes may potentially have been confounded. Compared with the aged group, more naive CD4+ T cells, fewer expanded clones and increased TCR diversity were shown by the long-lived group, suggesting age selection.

Donors were roughly 40 systemically healthy Caucasian individuals from Russia aged roughly 6 to 100 years. Each donor gave around 9 milliliters of peripheral blood, collected into EDTA-treated Vacutainer tubes. Ficoll-Paque density-gradient centrifugation was used to isolate PBMCs, with at least 7 million per sample. Trizol reagent was used to extract total RNA from the PBMCs, yielding at least 6 micrograms per sample. The percentages of naive CD45RAhigh/CD27high T cells were determined by flow cytometry on a PBMC aliquot from every donor. V is trimmed back by 3 bases and J by 2 bases, and the junction contains 4 bases that no gene match accounts for. For CDR1 and CDR2, the germline V gene lists SGHRS and YFSETQ. The CDR3 spans 15 residues, from the cysteine through the phenylalanine. The kept DNA is CDR3 alone, 45 bases in frame from the first base. Libraries were built with 5' RACE. The sample was run on an Illumina HiSeq 2500. A second about 7 to 12 cycle PCR used a sample-barcoded 5' primer and a J-beta primer mix. A unique molecular identifier was introduced onto each TCR beta cDNA molecule by a template-switch 5' adaptor carrying 12 random nucleotides. Each sample yielded at least 3 million CDR3-containing paired-end reads. First-strand cDNA synthesis was performed from all RNA using the Mint cDNA synthesis kit, with priming by a TRBC-specific oligonucleotide. All cDNA was treated with uracil-DNA glycosylase and then went through a first 18-cycle PCR with the universal primers M1SS and BC2_uni_R. Concerning the study's data processing: For normalization, 1 million high-quality reads were randomly selected from each sample, with every read carrying a distinct molecular identifier. Instead of being binned into consensus sequences, reads that shared molecular identifiers were thrown out. MiTCR, run with a Q25 quality threshold and the strictest error-elimination algorithm, handled CDR3 identification, clonotype clustering and error correction. A nonparametric unseen species model using Euler transformation provided a lower-bound estimate of total TCR beta diversity. TCRdb reanalyzed the raw reads on its own, using fastp at Q25 for trimming and MiXCR for clone calling, and kept in-frame beta chains. Each entry is one CDR3 protein sequence, shown with its most common DNA and genes. The V and J calls reflect TCRdb's pipeline rather than the authors' work. The sample includes more than 600,000 distinct CDR3 sequences, with approximately 25% observed a single time. The ten largest clones add up to more than 7.5% of the sample.

This same sample was also part of a study on T cells of mothers and their children. The second paper states: Nine systemically healthy Caucasian individuals, comprising three mothers and their six children, were included as donors. cDNA synthesis consumed the entire amount of extracted RNA, loaded at approximately 1.4 ug RNA in each 15 ul reaction. In the second PCR, sample barcodes and 2-4 random nucleotides were introduced via the M1S primer. More than 8 million TCR beta CDR3 reads were obtained from each mother, and 2.5 million to 3.5 million reads were obtained from each child. TCR recombination output is similarly shaped by thymic selection in related and unrelated pairs, with a minor effect exerted by inherited differences. Normalized repertoire overlap was always slightly but never significantly higher in related than unrelated mother-child pairs. No persistent microchimeric T cell clones were found, with a detection sensitivity of 85 to 100 clones per million clonotypes. To look for features that set related mother-child pairs apart from unrelated individuals, the researchers ran deep NGS to compare the TCR beta repertoires of mothers and children. The mean age was 40 +/- 4 years for the mothers and about 10 +/- 4 years for the children. After adapters were ligated using NEBNext reagents, the libraries underwent 100+100 nt paired-end sequencing on an Illumina HiSeq 2000. Mother and child libraries were prepared a month apart and sequenced in separate runs to prevent cross-contamination. Each donor had between roughly 450,000 and 2,100,000 distinct TCR beta clonotypes identified. Naive TCR beta clonotypes were estimated from low-frequency clonotypes matched to each donor's FACS-determined naive share, without sorting.

The sequence joins TRBV5-1 to TRBJ2-1; the junction holds 8 bases that match TRBD1. Sequences were obtained from blood. The clonotype was recovered from a boy aged 5-17 years in good health. CDR3 sequence: CASSSARGPYNEQFF. The nucleotide sequence is TGCGCCAGCAGCTCGGCCAGGGGGCCCTACAATGAGCAGTTCTTC.